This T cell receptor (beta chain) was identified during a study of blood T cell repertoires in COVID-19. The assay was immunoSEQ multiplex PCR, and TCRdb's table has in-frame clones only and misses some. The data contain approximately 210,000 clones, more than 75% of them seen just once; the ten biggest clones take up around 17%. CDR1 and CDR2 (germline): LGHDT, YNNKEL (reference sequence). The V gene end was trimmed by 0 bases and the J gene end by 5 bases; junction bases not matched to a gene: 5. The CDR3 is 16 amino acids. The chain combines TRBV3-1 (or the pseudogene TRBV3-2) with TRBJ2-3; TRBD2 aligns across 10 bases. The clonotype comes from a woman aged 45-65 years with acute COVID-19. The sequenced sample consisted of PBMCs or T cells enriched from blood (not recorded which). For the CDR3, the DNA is TGTGCCAGCAGCCAAGATGGAGTAGCGGGGGGAGATACGCAGTATTTT. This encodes CASSQDGVAGGDTQYF.